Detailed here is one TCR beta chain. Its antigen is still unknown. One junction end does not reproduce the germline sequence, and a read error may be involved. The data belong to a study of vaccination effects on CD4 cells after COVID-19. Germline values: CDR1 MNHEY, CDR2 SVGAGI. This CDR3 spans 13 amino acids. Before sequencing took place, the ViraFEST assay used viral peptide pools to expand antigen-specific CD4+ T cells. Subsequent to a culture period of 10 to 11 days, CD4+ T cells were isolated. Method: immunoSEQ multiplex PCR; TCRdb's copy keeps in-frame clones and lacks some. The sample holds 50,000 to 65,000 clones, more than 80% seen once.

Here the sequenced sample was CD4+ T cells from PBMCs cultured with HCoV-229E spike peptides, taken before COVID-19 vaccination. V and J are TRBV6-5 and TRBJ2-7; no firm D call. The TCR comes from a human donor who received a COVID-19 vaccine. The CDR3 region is CASSYTRTAVYWF. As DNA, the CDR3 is TGTGCCAGCAGTTATACCCGGACGGCGGTTTATTGGTTC.